Here is one T cell receptor beta chain with its context. Its antigen is as yet unknown. The record originates from a study of T cells after yellow fever vaccination. Overall study context: Fractions of low cell number were prepared using SMART-Seq v4 Ultra Low Input. Broader study findings: Only a minor proportion of clonotypes was detected across both CD4 and CD8 compartments. It was a weaker secondary response, yet one that peaked faster, at day 5 versus 15.

Trimming shortened V by 3 bases and J by 0 bases, and 9 bases separated the two germline ends. CDR3 size: 14 residues. CDR1 is SGHRS and CDR2 is YFSETQ in the germline V gene. TCRdb fed the 5' RACE reads into MiXCR, producing one record per CDR3 protein. Of hundreds of thousands of distinct CDR3 sequences in the sample, around 20% are singletons; the top ten hold about 18%. Sequencing was performed on PBMCs, taken before the yellow fever booster vaccination. The clonotype comes from a man between 18 and 35 years old who received the YFV17D yellow fever vaccine. This chain connects TRBV5-1 to TRBJ1-1; D may be TRBD1 (5 bases). The CDR3 reads CASSSGTMNTEAFF. CDR3 coding DNA: TGCGCCAGCAGCTCCGGGACCATGAACACTGAAGCTTTCTTT. Looking up the rest from reference TRBV5-1 and TRBJ1-1 gives the full variable domain: KAGVTQTPRYLIKTRGQQVTLSCSPISGHRSVSWYQQTPGQGLQFLFEYFSETQRNKGNFPGRFSGRQFSNSRSEMNVSTLELGDSALYLCASSSGTMNTEAFFGQGTRLTVV.